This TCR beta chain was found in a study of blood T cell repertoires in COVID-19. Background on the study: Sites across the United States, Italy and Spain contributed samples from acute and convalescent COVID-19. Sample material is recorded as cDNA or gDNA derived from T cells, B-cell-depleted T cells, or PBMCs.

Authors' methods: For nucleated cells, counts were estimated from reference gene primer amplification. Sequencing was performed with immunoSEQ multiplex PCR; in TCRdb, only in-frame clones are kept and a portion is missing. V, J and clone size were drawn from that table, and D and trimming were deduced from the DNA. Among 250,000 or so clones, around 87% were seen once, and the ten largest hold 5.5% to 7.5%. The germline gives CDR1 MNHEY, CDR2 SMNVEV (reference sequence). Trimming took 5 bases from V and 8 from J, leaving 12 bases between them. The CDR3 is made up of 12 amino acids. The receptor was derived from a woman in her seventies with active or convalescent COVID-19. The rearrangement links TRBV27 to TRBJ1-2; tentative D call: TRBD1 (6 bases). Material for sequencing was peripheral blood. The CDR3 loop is CASSVIGGGYTF. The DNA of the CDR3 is TGTGCCAGCAGTGTAATTGGGGGCGGCTACACCTTC.